This T cell receptor beta chain came from a study of blood T cell repertoires in COVID-19. Generated by immunoSEQ multiplex PCR, the TCRdb table keeps only in-frame clones and is missing some. The data show a few hundred thousand clones, about 85% seen once. The V segment lost 0 bases and the J segment 0 bases; nucleotides outside the gene matches: 1. The germline V gene has CDR1 SGHRS and CDR2 YFSETQ. The CDR3 contains 15 residues. The chain combines TRBV5-1 with TRBJ2-3, with 7 positions matching TRBD1. The sequenced sample was peripheral blood. The clonotype originates from a young man with active or convalescent COVID-19. The CDR3 bases are TGCGCCAGCAGCTTGGACAGGGGTAGCACAGATACGCAGTATTTT. Protein product: CASSLDRGSTDTQYF.